Below, one T cell receptor (delta chain) is given with its context. Its antigen is not identified. RNA was extracted from the cells and then reverse transcribed. The CDR3 regions were amplified by multiplex PCR from V-gene primers to a constant-region primer. TCRdb reprocessed the multiplex PCR reads through CATT. The table has about 50,000 delta-chain clones, around 15% seen once. CDR1 and CDR2 from the germline V gene are TSWWSYY and QGS. Trimming removed 5 bases from V and 9 bases from J; junction bases left unmatched: 27. This CDR3 has 19 residues. This entry belongs to a study of Vδ1+ human thymocytes. Study observations and caveats: In the thymus, TRG and TRD repertoires looked highly polyclonal with Gaussian CDR3 lengths. Thymic delta-chain repertoires held 20% to 25% Vdelta2 sequences and few Vdelta3, despite high sort purity.

Sequencing was done on a sample of Vdelta1+ gamma-delta thymocytes from the thymus. Regarding subset: FACS-sorted CD3+ TCRalphabeta- TCRVdelta1+ TCRVdelta2- thymocytes. The TCR originated in a girl under three years old who had congenital heart surgery. This chain joins TRDV1 and TRDJ1, with TRDD3 matching over 7 bases. CDR3 sequence (DNA): TGTGCTCTTGGGAAGAAGGACCTTCTTATGTACTGGGGATGGGGGGAACTCATCTTT. It specifies CALGKKDLLMYWGWGELIF.